This paragraph reports one T cell receptor (beta chain). The same CDR3 arises from other DNA sequences in this sample as well. Sequencing used immunoSEQ multiplex PCR; TCRdb keeps in-frame clones, though not all of them. The top ten clones hold roughly 15% of a sample with 29,000 or so clones, under 70% of them seen once. These data originate in a study of PD-1 blockade in classical Hodgkin lymphoma. After autologous stem cell transplantation all patients relapsed, and prior brentuximab vedotin exposure differed between cohorts. The source was peripheral blood mononuclear cells (PBMCs), collected before the second cycle of nivolumab. The sequence was collected from a human donor with classical Hodgkin lymphoma.

The CDR3 here is CATSPGLPTDTQYF. The DNA of the CDR3 is TGTGCCACCAGCCCGGGACTCCCCACAGATACGCAGTATTTT. The rearrangement joins TRBV15 to TRBJ2-3; possible D gene TRBD2, 6 bases. Germline V gene lookup returns CDR1 LNHNV and CDR2 YYDKDF (reference sequence). The CDR3 consists of 14 residues. V was cut by 5 bases and J by 2 bases, with 11 bases left in between.